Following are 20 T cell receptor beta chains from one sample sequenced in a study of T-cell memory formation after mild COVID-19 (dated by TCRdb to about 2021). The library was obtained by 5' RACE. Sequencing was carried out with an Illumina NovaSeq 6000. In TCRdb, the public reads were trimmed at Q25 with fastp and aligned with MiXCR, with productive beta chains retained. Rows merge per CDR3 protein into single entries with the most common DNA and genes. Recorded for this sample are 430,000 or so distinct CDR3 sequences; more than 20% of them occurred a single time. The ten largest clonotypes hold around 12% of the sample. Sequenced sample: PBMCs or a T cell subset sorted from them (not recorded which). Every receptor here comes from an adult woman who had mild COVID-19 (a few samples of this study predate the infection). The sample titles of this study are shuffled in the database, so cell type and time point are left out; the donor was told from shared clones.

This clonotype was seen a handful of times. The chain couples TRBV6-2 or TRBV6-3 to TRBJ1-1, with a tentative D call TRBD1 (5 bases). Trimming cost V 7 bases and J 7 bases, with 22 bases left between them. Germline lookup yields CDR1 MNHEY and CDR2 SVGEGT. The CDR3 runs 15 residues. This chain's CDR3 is CASTPRLRGRLEAFF. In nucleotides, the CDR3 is TGTGCCAGCACCCCCCGGCTGAGGGGCCGCCTTGAAGCTTTCTTT.

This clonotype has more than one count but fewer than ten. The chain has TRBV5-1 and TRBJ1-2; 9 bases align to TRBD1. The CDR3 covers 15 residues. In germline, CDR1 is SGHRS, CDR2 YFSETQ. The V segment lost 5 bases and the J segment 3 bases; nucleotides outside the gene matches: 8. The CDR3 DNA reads TGCGCCAGCAGTCGTGTGGGACAGGGTGACTATGGCTACACCTTC. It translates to CASSRVGQGDYGYTF.

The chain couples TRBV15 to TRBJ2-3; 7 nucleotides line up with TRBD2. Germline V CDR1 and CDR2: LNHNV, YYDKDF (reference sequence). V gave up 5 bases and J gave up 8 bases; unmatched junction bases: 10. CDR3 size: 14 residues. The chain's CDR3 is CATSGGRGGGTQYF. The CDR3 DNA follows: TGTGCCACCAGCGGTGGGAGGGGCGGTGGTACGCAGTATTTT.

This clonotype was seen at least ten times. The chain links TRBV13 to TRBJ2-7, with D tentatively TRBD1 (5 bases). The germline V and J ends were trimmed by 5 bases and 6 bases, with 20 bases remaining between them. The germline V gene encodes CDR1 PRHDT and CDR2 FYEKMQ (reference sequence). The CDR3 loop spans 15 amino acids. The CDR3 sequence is CASSAKGPEGFEQYF. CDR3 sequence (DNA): TGTGCCAGCAGCGCGAAGGGGCCTGAAGGATTCGAGCAGTACTTC.

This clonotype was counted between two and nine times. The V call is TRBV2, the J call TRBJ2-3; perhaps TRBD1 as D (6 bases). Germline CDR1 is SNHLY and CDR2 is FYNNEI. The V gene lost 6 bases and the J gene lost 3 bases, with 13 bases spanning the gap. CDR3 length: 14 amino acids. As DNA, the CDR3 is TGTGCCAGCAGACCCACAGGGACAACAGATACGCAGTATTTT. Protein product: CASRPTGTTDTQYF.

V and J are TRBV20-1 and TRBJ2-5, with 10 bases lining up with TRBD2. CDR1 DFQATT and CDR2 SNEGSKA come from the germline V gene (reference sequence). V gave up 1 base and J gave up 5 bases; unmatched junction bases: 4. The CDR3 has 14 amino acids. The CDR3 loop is CSARASSGSETQYF. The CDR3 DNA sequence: TGCAGTGCTAGAGCCTCTAGCGGGAGTGAGACCCAGTACTTC.

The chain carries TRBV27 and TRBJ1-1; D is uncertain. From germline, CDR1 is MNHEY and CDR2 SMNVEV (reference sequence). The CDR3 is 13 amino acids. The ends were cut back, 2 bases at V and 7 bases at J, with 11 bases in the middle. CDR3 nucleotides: TGTGCCAGCAGTTTACTACCGTCTCTTGAAGCTTTCTTT. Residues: CASSLLPSLEAFF.

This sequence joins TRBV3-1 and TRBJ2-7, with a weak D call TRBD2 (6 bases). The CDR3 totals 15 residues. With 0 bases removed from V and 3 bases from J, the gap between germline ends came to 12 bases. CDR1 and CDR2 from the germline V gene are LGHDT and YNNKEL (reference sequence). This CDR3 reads CASSQDRQGGYEQYF. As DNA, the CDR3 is TGTGCCAGCAGCCAAGACCGGCAGGGAGGCTACGAGCAGTACTTC.

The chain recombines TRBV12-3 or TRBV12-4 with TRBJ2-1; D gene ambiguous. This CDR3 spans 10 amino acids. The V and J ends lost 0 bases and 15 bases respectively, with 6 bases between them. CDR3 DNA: TGTGCCAGCAGTTTAGCCGCTCCGTTCTTC. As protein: CASSLAAPFF.

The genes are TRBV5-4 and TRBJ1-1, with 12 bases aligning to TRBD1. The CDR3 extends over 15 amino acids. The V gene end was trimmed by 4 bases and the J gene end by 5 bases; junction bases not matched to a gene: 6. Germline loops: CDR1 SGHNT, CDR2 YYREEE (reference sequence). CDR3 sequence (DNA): TGTGCCAGCAGCAAGGGACAGGGGGCTCTGACTGAAGCTTTCTTT. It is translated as CASSKGQGALTEAFF.

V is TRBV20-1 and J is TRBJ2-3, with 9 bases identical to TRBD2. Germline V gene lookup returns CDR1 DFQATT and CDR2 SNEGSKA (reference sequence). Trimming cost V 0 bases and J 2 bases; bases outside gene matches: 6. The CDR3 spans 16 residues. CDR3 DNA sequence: TGCAGTGCTAGAGATCGTTCTAGCGGGGACACAGATACGCAGTATTTT. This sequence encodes CSARDRSSGDTDTQYF.

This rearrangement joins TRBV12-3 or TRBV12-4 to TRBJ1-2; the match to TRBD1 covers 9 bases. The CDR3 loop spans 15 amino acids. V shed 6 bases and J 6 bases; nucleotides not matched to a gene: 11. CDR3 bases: TGTGCCAGCAGATCCACAGGACAGGGGAGAGATGGCTACACCTTC. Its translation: CASRSTGQGRDGYTF.

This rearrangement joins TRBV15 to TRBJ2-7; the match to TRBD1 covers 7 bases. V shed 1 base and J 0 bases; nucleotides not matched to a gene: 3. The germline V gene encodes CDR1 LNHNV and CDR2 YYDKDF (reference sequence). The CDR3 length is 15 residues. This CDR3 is CATSRARGSSYEQYF. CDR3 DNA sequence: TGTGCCACCAGCAGAGCCAGGGGGAGCTCCTACGAGCAGTACTTC.

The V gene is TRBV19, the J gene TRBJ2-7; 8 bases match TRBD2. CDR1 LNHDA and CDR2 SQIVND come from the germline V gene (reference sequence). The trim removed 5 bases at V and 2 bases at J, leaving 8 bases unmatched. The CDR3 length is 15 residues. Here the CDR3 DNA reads TGTGCCAGTAGTCGGGGACTAGTCGCCGCCTACGAGCAGTACTTC. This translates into CASSRGLVAAYEQYF.

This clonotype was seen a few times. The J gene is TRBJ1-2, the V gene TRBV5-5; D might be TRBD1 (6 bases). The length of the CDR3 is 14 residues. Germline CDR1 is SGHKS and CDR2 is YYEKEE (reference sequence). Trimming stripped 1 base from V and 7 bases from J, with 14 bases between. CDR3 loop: CASSLSRGGSGYTF. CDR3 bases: TGTGCCAGCAGCTTGTCCAGGGGCGGAAGTGGCTACACCTTC.

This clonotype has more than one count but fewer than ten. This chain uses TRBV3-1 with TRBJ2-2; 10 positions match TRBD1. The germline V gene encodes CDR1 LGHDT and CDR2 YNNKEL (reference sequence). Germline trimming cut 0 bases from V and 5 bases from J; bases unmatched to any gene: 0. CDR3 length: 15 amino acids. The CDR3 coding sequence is TGTGCCAGCAGCCAAGAGGGACAGGGGACCGGGGAGCTGTTTTTT. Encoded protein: CASSQEGQGTGELFF.

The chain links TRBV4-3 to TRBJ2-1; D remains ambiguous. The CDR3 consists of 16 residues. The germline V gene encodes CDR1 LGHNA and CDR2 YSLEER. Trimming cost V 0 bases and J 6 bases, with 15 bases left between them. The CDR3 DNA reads TGCGCCAGCAGCCAAGATAGAGTCACGGCTGGCAATGAGCAGTTCTTC. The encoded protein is CASSQDRVTAGNEQFF.

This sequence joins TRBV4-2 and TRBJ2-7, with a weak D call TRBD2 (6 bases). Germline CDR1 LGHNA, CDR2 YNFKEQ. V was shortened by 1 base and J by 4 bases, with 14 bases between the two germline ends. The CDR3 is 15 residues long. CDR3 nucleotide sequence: TGTGCCAGCAGCCAAGCCCTGATCGGGACTTACGAGCAGTACTTC. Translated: CASSQALIGTYEQYF.

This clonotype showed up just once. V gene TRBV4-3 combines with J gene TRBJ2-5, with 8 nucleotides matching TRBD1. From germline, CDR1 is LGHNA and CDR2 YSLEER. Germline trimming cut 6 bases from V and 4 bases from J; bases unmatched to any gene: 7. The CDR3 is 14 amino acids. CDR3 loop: CASSWTGIGETQYF. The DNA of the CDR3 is TGCGCCAGCAGTTGGACAGGGATAGGAGAGACCCAGTACTTC.

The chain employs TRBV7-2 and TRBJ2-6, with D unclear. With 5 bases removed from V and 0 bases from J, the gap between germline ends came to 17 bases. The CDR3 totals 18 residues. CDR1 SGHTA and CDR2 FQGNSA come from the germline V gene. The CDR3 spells CASSPLGSVLSGANVLTF. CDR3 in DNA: TGTGCCAGCAGCCCCCTCGGCTCGGTTCTCTCTGGGGCCAACGTCCTGACTTTC. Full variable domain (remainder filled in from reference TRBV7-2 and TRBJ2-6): GAGVSQSPSNKVTEKGKDVELRCDPISGHTALYWYRQSLGQGLEFLIYFQGNSAPDKSGLPSDRFSAERTGGSVSTLTIQRTQQEDSAVYLCASSPLGSVLSGANVLTFGAGSRLTVL.